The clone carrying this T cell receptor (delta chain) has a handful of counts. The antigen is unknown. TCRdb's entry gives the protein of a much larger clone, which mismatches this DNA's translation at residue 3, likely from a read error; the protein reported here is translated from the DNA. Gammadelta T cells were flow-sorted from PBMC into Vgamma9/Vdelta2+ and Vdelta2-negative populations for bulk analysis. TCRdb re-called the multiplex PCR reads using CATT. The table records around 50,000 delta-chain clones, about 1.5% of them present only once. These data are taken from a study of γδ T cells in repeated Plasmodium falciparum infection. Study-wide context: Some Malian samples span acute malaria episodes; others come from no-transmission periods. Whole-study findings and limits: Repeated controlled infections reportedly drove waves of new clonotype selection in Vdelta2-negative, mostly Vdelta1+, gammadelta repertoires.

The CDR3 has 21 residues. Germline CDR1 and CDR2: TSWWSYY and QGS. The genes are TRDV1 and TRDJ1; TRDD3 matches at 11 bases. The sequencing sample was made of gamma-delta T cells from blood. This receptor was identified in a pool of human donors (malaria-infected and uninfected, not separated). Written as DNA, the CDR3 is TGTGCTTTTGGGGAAGTTCCTACCGAAATGATACTGGGGGATAATATCGATAAGCTCATCTTT. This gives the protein CAFGEVPTEMILGDNIDKLIF.